Listed below are T cell receptor beta chains from one sample, sequenced in a study of T cell responses to AZD1222 COVID-19 vaccine. Clones were sequenced by immunoSEQ multiplex PCR, and TCRdb holds only the in-frame ones, with some missing. The sample records 150,000 to 190,000 clones, more than 90% being singletons. The specimen was peripheral blood, collected 28 days after the second AZD1222 dose. These TCRs come from an adult who received the AZD1222 COVID-19 vaccine. The CDR3 runs from the conserved cysteine through the conserved F or W. A D gene is named only where the DNA matches it firmly. Clone size is not always given. Where it is, it says once, few, many or a class for expanded clones.

J gene	D gene	V gene	clone size	CDR3 protein	CDR3 DNA
TRBJ1-1	TRBD1	TRBV6-5	NA	CASSYGQGKGNTEAFF	TGTGCCAGCAGTTATGGACAGGGAAAAGGTAACACTGAAGCTTTCTTT
TRBJ2-7	TRBD1	TRBV5-1	NA	CASSYGTASYEQYF	TGCGCCAGCAGCTATGGGACAGCCTCCTACGAGCAGTACTTC
TRBJ2-7	NA	TRBV9	NA	CASSAGQTYEQYF	TGTGCCAGCAGCGCCGGACAGACCTACGAGCAGTACTTC
TRBJ1-2	NA	TRBV6-6	few	CASSSRAQTGHPEPNYGYTF	TGTGCCAGCAGCTCCCGAGCCCAAACGGGACACCCGGAACCAAACTATGGCTACACCTTC
TRBJ1-2	NA	TRBV6-5	NA	CASSYGTGPSYGYTF	TGTGCCAGCAGTTATGGAACAGGGCCCTCCTATGGCTACACCTTC
TRBJ1-5	NA	TRBV10-3	NA	CAISETDYQPQHF	TGTGCCATCAGTGAGACGGACTATCAGCCCCAGCATTTT
TRBJ2-2	NA	TRBV3-1/TRBV3-2	NA	CASSQSVNTGELFF	TGTGCCAGCAGCCAATCGGTCAACACCGGGGAGCTGTTTTTT
TRBJ1-1	NA	TRBV7-9	NA	CASSLNGQEAFF	TGTGCCAGCAGCTTAAACGGGCAAGAAGCTTTCTTT
TRBJ1-3	NA	TRBV6-5	NA	CASIVSPLGNTIYF	TGTGCCAGCATCGTGTCCCCACTGGGAAACACCATATATTTT
TRBJ1-5	NA	TRBV14	NA	CASSPQRSGNQPQHF	TGTGCCAGCAGCCCCCAGCGATCCGGCAATCAGCCCCAGCATTTT
TRBJ1-5	NA	TRBV20-1	NA	CSASAGHSNQPQHF	TGCAGTGCTAGTGCCGGGCATAGCAATCAGCCCCAGCATTTT
TRBJ2-7	NA	TRBV5-1	NA	CASSSQFSGSPSLGAEQYF	TGCGCCAGCAGCTCCCAATTCTCCGGGAGCCCCTCTTTGGGGGCCGAGCAGTACTTC
TRBJ1-4	NA	TRBV18	NA	CASSQDGPATNEKLFF	TGTGCCAGCTCACAGGACGGACCAGCAACTAATGAAAAACTGTTTTTT
TRBJ2-1	TRBD2	TRBV5-5	NA	CASKLAGGDNEQFF	TGTGCCAGTAAACTAGCGGGGGGAGACAATGAGCAGTTCTTC
TRBJ2-3	NA	TRBV29-1	NA	CSVLKTRSADTQYF	TGCAGCGTTTTGAAGACCAGATCGGCAGATACGCAGTATTTT
TRBJ2-1	TRBD2	TRBV12-3/TRBV12-4	NA	CASSQEREEFF	TGTGCCAGCAGTCAGGAGCGGGAGGAGTTCTTC
TRBJ2-7	NA	TRBV4-1	NA	CASSHTGEDYEQYF	TGCGCCAGCAGTCACACAGGGGAGGACTACGAGCAGTACTTC
TRBJ1-3	TRBD1	TRBV2	NA	CASSFFRDRGGLYTIYF	TGTGCCAGCAGTTTCTTTAGGGACAGGGGAGGATTATACACCATATATTTT
TRBJ1-2	TRBD1	TRBV19	NA	CATYRGTVDNYGYTF	TGTGCCACCTACCGCGGGACAGTAGACAACTATGGCTACACCTTC
TRBJ1-1	NA	TRBV7-9	once	CASSLALHKNTEAFF	TGTGCCAGCAGCTTAGCACTACACAAGAACACTGAAGCTTTCTTT
TRBJ1-3	NA	TRBV7-6	NA	CASSLGRVSSGNTIYF	TGTGCCAGCAGCCTCGGACGGGTGAGCTCTGGAAACACCATATATTTT
TRBJ1-2	NA	TRBV4-1	NA	CASSQERQGGYGYTF	TGCGCCAGCAGCCAAGAGAGGCAGGGAGGCTATGGCTACACCTTC
TRBJ1-6	NA	TRBV6-5	NA	CASSYSAGPYNSPLHF	TGTGCCAGCAGTTACTCGGCAGGGCCCTATAATTCACCCCTCCACTTT
TRBJ1-2	TRBD1	TRBV5-1	NA	CASSPGGDRSYGYTF	TGCGCCAGCTCCCCTGGGGGGGACAGGAGCTATGGCTACACCTTC
TRBJ2-5	TRBD2	TRBV29-1	once	CSAEVLAAETQYF	TGCAGCGCAGAGGTACTAGCGGCGGAGACCCAGTACTTC
TRBJ2-7	TRBD1	TRBV27	NA	CASSLGGTGPYEQYF	TGTGCCAGCAGTTTGGGCGGGACAGGGCCCTACGAGCAGTACTTC
TRBJ1-1	NA	TRBV7-9	NA	CASSTNDRYKAEAFF	TGTGCCAGCAGCACCAACGACCGGTACAAGGCTGAAGCTTTCTTT
TRBJ2-7	NA	TRBV9	NA	CASSPRPTVSYEQYF	TGTGCCAGCAGCCCCCGTCCGACAGTTTCCTACGAGCAGTACTTC
TRBJ2-3	NA	TRBV27	NA	CASSPQLARTDTQYF	TGTGCCAGCAGCCCCCAGCTAGCTAGGACAGATACGCAGTATTTT
TRBJ1-1	NA	TRBV7-9	NA	CASSLGGRGANTEAFF	TGTGCCAGCAGCTTAGGGGGTCGGGGGGCTAATACTGAAGCTTTCTTT
TRBJ1-2	NA	TRBV6-5	NA	CASSYAGGASSYGYTF	TGTGCCAGCAGTTACGCGGGGGGGGCATCCAGCTATGGCTACACCTTC
TRBJ2-2	TRBD1	TRBV7-3	NA	CASSLHTGANTGELFF	TGTGCCAGCAGCTTACACACAGGGGCGAACACCGGGGAGCTGTTTTTT
TRBJ2-2	NA	TRBV9	NA	CASSAGTNTGELFF	TGTGCCAGCAGCGCGGGGACGAACACCGGGGAGCTGTTTTTT
TRBJ1-1	TRBD1	TRBV28	NA	CASSYGQAEAFF	TGTGCCAGCAGCTACGGACAGGCTGAAGCTTTCTTT
TRBJ2-7	NA	TRBV28	NA	CASSSVDSRYEQYF	TGTGCCAGCAGTTCTGTGGACAGCCGCTACGAGCAGTACTTC
TRBJ2-5	TRBD1	TRBV10-1	NA	CASSVLAGQAQYF	TGCGCCAGCAGTGTTCTTGCAGGACAGGCCCAGTACTTC
TRBJ2-7	NA	TRBV12-3/TRBV12-4	NA	CASAVYEQYF	TGTGCCAGCGCAGTTTACGAGCAGTACTTC
TRBJ1-4	NA	TRBV7-6	NA	CASSLGNRRGEKLFF	TGTGCCAGCAGCTTGGGGAACCGACGAGGAGAAAAACTGTTTTTT
TRBJ2-2	NA	TRBV7-9	NA	CASSLGTPRLNTGELFF	TGTGCCAGCAGCCTAGGGACTCCCAGACTAAACACCGGGGAGCTGTTTTTT
TRBJ2-5	TRBD2	TRBV30	NA	CACGLSGARGETQYF	TGTGCCTGTGGACTTAGCGGGGCCCGTGGAGAGACCCAGTACTTC
TRBJ2-7	NA	TRBV27	few	CASRRDSQHEQYF	TGTGCCAGCAGGCGGGACAGCCAGCACGAGCAGTACTTC
TRBJ2-2	NA	TRBV5-5	NA	CASSLQAGSGELFF	TGTGCCAGCAGCTTGCAGGCAGGGTCCGGGGAGCTGTTTTTT